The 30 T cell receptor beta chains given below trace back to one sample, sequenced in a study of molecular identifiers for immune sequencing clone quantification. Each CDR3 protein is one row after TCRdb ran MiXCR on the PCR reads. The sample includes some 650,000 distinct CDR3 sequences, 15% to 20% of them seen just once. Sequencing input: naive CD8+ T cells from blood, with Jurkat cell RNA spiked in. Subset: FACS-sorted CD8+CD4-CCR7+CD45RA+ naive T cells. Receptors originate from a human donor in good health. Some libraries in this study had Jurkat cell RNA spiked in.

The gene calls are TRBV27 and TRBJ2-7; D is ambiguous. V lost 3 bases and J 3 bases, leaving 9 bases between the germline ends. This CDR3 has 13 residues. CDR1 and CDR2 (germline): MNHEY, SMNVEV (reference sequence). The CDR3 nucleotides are TGTGCCAGCAGTTTGGGCAGTTGCTACGAGCAGTACTTC. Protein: CASSLGSCYEQYF.

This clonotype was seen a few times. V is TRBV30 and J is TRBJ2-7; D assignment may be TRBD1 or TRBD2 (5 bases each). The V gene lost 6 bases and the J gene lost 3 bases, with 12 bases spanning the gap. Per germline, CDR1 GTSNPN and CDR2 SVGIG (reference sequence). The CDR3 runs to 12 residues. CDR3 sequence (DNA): TGTGCCTGTACCGGGGCGGGCTACGAGCAGTACTTC. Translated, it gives CACTGAGYEQYF.

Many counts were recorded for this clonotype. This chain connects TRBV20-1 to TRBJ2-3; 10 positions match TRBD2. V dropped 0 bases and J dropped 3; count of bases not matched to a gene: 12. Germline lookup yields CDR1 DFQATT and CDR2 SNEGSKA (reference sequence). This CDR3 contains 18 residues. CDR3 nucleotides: TGCAGTGCTAGAGATAGTCCTAGCGGGAGCCGTTGGACAGATACGCAGTATTTT. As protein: CSARDSPSGSRWTDTQYF.

The CDR3: CASSATGTGHYGYTF. For the CDR3, the DNA is TGTGCCAGCAGCGCGACCGGGACAGGGCACTATGGCTACACCTTC. The V gene is TRBV5-3, the J gene TRBJ1-2; 9 positions agree with TRBD1. TRBV5-3 is an ORF for which the function is uncertain. This CDR3 has 15 residues. J lost 3 bases, V lost 8 bases, and 11 bases had no gene match.

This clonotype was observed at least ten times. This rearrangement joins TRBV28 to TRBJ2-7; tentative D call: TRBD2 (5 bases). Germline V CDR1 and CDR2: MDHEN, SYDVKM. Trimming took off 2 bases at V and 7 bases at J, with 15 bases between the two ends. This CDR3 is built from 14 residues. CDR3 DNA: TGTGCCAGCAGTTTACGAGGAGGTTACGGAGAGCAGTACTTC. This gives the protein CASSLRGGYGEQYF.

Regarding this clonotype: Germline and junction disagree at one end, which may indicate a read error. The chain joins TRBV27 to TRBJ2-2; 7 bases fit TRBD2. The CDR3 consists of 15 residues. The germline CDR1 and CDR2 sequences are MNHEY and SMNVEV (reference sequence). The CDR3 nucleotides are TGTGCCAGCAGTTATAGCGGGTTTGATCCCGGGGAGCGGTTTTTT. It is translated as CASSYSGFDPGERFF.

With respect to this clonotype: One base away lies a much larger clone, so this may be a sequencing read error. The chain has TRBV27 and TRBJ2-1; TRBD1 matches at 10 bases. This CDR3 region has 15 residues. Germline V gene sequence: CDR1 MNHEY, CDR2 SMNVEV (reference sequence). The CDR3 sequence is CASTTGTGAYNELFF. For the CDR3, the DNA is TGTGCCAGCACCACCGGGACAGGGGCCTACAATGAGCTGTTCTTC.

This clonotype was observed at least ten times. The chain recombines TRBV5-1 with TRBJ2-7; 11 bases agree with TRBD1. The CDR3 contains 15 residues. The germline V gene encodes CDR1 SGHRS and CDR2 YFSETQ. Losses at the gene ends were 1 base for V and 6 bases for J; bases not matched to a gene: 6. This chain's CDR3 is CASSLSGQGAIEQYF. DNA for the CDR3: TGCGCCAGCAGCTTGTCAGGACAGGGGGCGATCGAGCAGTACTTC.

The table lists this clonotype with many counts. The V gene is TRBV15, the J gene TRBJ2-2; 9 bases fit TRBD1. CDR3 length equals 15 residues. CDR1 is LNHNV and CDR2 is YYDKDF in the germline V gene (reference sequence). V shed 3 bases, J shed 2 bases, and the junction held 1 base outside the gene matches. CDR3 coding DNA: TGTGCCACCAGCAGGGACAGGGGAAACACCGGGGAGCTGTTTTTT. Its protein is CATSRDRGNTGELFF.

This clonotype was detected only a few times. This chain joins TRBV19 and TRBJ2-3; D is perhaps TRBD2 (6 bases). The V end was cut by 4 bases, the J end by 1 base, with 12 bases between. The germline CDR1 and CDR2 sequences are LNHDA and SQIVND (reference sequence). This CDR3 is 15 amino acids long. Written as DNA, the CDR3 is TGTGCCAGTAGTAGCCACTCGGGGGGCACAGATACGCAGTATTTT. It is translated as CASSSHSGGTDTQYF.

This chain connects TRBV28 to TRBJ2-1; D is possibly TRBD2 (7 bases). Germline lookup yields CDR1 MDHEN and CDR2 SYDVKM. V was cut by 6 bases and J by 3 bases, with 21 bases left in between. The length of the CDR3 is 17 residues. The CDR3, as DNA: TGTGCCAGCAGCCAATGGGGAGGGGGAGAGGACTACAATGAGCAGTTCTTC. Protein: CASSQWGGGEDYNEQFF.

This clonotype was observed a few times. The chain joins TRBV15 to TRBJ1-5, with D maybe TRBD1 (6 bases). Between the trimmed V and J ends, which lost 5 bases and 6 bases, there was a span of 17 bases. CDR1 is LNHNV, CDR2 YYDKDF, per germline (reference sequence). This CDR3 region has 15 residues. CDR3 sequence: CATSVRTASGQPQHF. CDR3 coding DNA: TGTGCCACCAGCGTGAGGACAGCCTCGGGTCAGCCCCAGCATTTT.

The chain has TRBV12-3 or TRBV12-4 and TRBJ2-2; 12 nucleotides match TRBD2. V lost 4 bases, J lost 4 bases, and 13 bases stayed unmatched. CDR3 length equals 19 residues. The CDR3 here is CASSSGTSGYGRSTGELFF. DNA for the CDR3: TGTGCCAGCAGTTCGGGGACTAGCGGGTACGGTCGGAGCACCGGGGAGCTGTTTTTT.

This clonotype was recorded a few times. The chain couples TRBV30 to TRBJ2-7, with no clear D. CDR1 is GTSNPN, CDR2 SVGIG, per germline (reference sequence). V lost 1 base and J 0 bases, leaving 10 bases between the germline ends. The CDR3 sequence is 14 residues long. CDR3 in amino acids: CAWSASRASYEQYF. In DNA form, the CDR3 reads TGTGCCTGGAGTGCCTCTCGGGCCTCCTACGAGCAGTACTTC.

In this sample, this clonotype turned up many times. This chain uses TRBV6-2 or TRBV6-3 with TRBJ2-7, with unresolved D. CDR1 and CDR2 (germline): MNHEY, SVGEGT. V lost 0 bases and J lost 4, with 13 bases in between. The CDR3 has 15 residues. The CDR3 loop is CASSYSSGLQYEQYF. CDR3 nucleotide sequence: TGTGCCAGCAGTTACTCATCGGGCCTCCAATACGAGCAGTACTTC.

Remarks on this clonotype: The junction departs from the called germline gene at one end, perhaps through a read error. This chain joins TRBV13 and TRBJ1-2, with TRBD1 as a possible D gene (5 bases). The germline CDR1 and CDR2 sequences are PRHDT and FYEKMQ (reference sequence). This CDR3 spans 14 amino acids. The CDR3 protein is CAGSTGYSNYGYTF. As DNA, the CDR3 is TGTGCCGGCAGCACAGGATACTCTAACTATGGCTACACCTTC.

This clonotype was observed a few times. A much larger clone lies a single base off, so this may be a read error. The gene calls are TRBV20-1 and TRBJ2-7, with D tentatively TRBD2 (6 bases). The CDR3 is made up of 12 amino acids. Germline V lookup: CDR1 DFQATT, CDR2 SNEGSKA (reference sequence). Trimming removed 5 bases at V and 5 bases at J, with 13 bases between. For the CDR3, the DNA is TGCAGTGCTTTCCACTCGGGGGACGAGCAGTACTTC. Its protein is CSAFHSGDEQYF.

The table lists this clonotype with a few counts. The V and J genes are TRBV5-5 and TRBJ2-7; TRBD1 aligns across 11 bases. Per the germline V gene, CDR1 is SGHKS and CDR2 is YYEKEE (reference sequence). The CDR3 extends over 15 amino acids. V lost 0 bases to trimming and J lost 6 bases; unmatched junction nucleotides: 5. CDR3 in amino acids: CASSLDTGTGGEQYF. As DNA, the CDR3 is TGTGCCAGCAGCTTGGATACCGGGACAGGGGGCGAGCAGTACTTC.

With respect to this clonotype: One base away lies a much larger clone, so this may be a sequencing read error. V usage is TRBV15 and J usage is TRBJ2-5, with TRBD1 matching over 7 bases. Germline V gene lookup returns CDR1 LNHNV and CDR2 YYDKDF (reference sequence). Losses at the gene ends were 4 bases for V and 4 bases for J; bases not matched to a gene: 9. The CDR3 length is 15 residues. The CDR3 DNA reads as TGTGCCACCAGCACCCGGGACAGAGAGCGAGAGACCCAGTACTTC. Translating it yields CATSTRDRERETQYF.

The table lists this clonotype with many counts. CDR3 protein: CASSQDSSRLGNTEAFF. The CDR3, as DNA: TGTGCCAGCAGCCAAGATAGTTCTCGGTTAGGAAACACTGAAGCTTTCTTT. The rearrangement uses TRBV4-2 and TRBJ1-1, with D uncertain. V shed 0 bases and J shed 2 bases, with 16 bases lying between them. Germline values: CDR1 LGHNA, CDR2 YNFKEQ. The CDR3 runs 17 residues.

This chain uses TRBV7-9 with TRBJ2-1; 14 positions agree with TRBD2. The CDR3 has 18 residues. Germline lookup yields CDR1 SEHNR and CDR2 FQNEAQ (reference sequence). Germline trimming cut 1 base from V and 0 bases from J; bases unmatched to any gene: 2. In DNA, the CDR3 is TGTGCCAGCAGCTTAGGGACTAGCGGGGGGAGCTCCTACAATGAGCAGTTCTTC. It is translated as CASSLGTSGGSSYNEQFF.

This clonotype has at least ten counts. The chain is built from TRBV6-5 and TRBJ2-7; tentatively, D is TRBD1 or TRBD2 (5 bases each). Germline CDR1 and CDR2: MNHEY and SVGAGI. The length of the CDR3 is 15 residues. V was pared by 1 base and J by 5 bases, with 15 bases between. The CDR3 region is CASSYLHPGRDEQYF. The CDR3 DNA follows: TGTGCCAGCAGTTACTTGCATCCAGGGCGGGACGAGCAGTACTTC.

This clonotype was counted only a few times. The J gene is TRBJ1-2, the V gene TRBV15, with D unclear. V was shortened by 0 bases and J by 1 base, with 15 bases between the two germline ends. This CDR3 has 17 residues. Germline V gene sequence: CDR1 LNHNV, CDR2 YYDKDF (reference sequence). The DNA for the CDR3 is TGTGCCACCAGCAGAGATCCTACAAACCTTCTTAACTATGGCTACACCTTC. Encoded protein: CATSRDPTNLLNYGYTF.

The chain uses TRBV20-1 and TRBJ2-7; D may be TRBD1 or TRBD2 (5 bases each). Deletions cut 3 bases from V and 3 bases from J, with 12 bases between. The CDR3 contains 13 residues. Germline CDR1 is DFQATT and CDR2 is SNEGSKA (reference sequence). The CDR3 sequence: CSASGTANYEQYF. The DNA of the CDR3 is TGCAGTGCTAGCGGGACCGCGAACTACGAGCAGTACTTC.

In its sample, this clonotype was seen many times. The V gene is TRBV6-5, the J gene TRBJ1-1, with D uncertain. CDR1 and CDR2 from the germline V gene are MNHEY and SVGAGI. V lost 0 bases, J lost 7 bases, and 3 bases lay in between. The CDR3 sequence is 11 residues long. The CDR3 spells CASSYSDEAFF. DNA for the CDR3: TGTGCCAGCAGTTACTCGGATGAAGCTTTCTTT.

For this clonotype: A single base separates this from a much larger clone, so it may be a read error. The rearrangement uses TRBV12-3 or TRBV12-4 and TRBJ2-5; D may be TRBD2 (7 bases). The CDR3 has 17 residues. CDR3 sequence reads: CASSLGSAGAYQEAQYF. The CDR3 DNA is TGTGCCAGCAGTTTAGGATCCGCGGGGGCCTACCAAGAGGCCCAGTACTTC.

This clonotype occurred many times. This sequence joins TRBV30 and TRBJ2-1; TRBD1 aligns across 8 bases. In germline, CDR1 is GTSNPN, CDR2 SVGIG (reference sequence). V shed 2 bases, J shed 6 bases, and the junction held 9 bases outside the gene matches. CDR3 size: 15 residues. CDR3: CAWSTKGQDSNEQFF. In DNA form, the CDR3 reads TGTGCCTGGAGTACAAAGGGACAGGATAGCAATGAGCAGTTCTTC.

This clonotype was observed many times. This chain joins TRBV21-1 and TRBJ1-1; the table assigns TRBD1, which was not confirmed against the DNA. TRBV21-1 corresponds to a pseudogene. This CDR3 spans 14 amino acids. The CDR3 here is CASSTEDSNTEAFF. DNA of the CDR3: TGTGCCAGCAGCACTGAGGACAGCAACACTGAAGCTTTCTTT.

The CDR3 spells CASSLGGLAGGLTTDTQYF. The CDR3 bases are TGTGCCAGCAGCTTAGGGGGACTAGCGGGGGGACTTACCACAGATACGCAGTATTTT. This rearrangement joins TRBV7-9 to TRBJ2-3, with 15 bases aligning to TRBD2. Germline V CDR1 and CDR2: SEHNR, FQNEAQ (reference sequence). J was trimmed by 2 bases and V by 1 base; bases with no gene match: 7. The CDR3 sequence is 19 residues long. Variable domain in full (rest from reference TRBV7-9 and TRBJ2-3): DTGVSQNPRHKITKRGQNVTFRCDPISEHNRLYWYRQTLGQGPEFLTYFQNEAQLEKSRLLSDRFSAERPKGSFSTLEIQRTEQGDSAMYLCASSLGGLAGGLTTDTQYFGPGTRLTVL.

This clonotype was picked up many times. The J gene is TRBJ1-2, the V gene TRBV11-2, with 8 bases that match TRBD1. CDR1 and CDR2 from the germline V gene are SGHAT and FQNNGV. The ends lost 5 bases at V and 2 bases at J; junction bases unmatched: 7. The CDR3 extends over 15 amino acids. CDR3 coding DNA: TGTGCCAGCAGCCCAGGGACAGGCGTAAACTATGGCTACACCTTC. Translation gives CASSPGTGVNYGYTF.